This record covers a single T cell receptor (beta chain). What it recognizes is unknown. This sample was taken from a study of T cell responses to AZD1222 COVID-19 vaccine. There are 19 residues in the CDR3. V lost 0 bases to trimming and J lost 0 bases, with 20 bases between them. Per germline, CDR1 SGHRS and CDR2 YFSETQ. The repertoire was sequenced with immunoSEQ multiplex PCR; TCRdb's copy has only in-frame clones and lacks some. The table has 95,000 to 150,000 clones, roughly 88% seen once; the top ten hold less than 6%. Overall study results and limits: Along spike, vaccine-associated CD4 TCRs were found throughout, with dominance at 160-218 and 743-854. The study found Spike-specific TCR breadth and depth rose after two AZD1222 doses. At study baseline, merely over 5 AZD1222 recipients were seropositive.

This TCR derives from an adult in good health. The sample consisted of peripheral blood, taken on day 0 of AZD1222 vaccination. The V call is TRBV5-1, the J call TRBJ2-3; D unresolved. CDR3 in amino acids: CASSLGRYRADSSTDTQYF. The CDR3 bases are TGCGCCAGCAGCTTGGGTCGTTATAGGGCAGACTCTAGCACAGATACGCAGTATTTT.